One and the same sample provided the 25 T cell receptor beta chains below, sequenced in a study of molecular identifiers for immune sequencing clone quantification. From the PCR reads, TCRdb called clonotypes with MiXCR, one entry per CDR3 protein. This sample has around 25,000 distinct CDR3 sequences, with approximately 17% found just once. Material: naive CD8+ T cells from blood, with Jurkat cell RNA spiked in. Stated subset: FACS-sorted CD8+CD4-CCR7+CD45RA+ naive T cells. These receptors were taken from a human donor in good health. Some libraries in this study had Jurkat cell RNA spiked in.

This clonotype came up many times. This sequence joins TRBV6-2 or TRBV6-3 and TRBJ1-1; the D is unclear. The germline gives CDR1 MNHEY, CDR2 SVGEGT. Trimming removed 0 bases at V and 0 bases at J, with 17 bases between. CDR3 size: 18 residues. CDR3 bases: TGTGCCAGCAGTTACTCACGGCCGAACACAAAAATGAACACTGAAGCTTTCTTT. This gives the protein CASSYSRPNTKMNTEAFF.

This clonotype was found a few times. A much larger clone lies one base from this, so it may be a read error. The chain combines TRBV27 with TRBJ2-7, with 9 bases identical to TRBD1. This CDR3 spans 14 amino acids. CDR1 is MNHEY and CDR2 is SMNVEV in the germline V gene (reference sequence). The J segment lost 5 bases and the V segment lost 3 bases, leaving 5 bases of the junction unmatched. DNA for the CDR3: TGTGCCAGCAGTTTTGAGTACAGGGGGCACGAGCAGTACTTC. It translates to CASSFEYRGHEQYF.

This clonotype has a count of ten or more. A read error may produce the germline difference seen at one junction end. The rearrangement links TRBV11-2 to TRBJ1-5; unclear D gene. Germline V gene sequence: CDR1 SGHAT, CDR2 FQNNGV. CDR3 length: 14 amino acids. The DNA of the CDR3 is TGCGCCAGCAGCTTAGACGGGTCTAGGATTCCCCAGCATTTT. It codes for CASSLDGSRIPQHF.

This clonotype was counted ten times or more. The chain recombines TRBV27 with TRBJ1-4, with a possible D match to TRBD1 (5 bases). CDR3 size: 16 residues. The germline V and J ends were trimmed by 5 bases and 8 bases, with 21 bases remaining between them. Germline V gene lookup returns CDR1 MNHEY and CDR2 SMNVEV (reference sequence). The CDR3 loop reads CASSPLPGGVNEKLFF. The CDR3 nucleotides are TGTGCCAGCAGTCCCCTCCCGGGGGGTGTAAACGAAAAACTGTTTTTT.

The chain links TRBV5-1 to TRBJ2-7, with unresolved D. Germline V gives CDR1 SGHRS, CDR2 YFSETQ. The CDR3 spans 16 residues. V shed 0 bases and J shed 4 bases, with 17 bases lying between them. The CDR3 protein is CASSLGVGSLGYEQYF. The CDR3 bases are TGCGCCAGCAGCTTGGGTGTTGGCAGCCTGGGGTACGAGCAGTACTTC.

This clonotype was seen a handful of times. A read error may explain this, as a much larger clone is one base away. The conserved closing phenylalanine or tryptophan is absent in this CDR3, likely reflecting a read error. Written as DNA, the CDR3 is TGCGCCAGCAGCTATAGACAGGGAGAATACGAGCAGTACTCC. Translation: CASSYRQGEYEQYS. The chain joins TRBV4-1 to TRBJ2-7; 7 bases match TRBD1. Losses at the gene ends were 5 bases for V and 4 bases for J; bases not matched to a gene: 8. The CDR3 spans 14 residues. Per germline, CDR1 MGHRA and CDR2 YSYEKL.

This clonotype was seen many times. The CDR3 DNA sequence: TGTGCCTGCGACTTAACATGGGGTGAAGCTTTCTTT. The encoded protein is CACDLTWGEAFF. The rearrangement uses TRBV30 and TRBJ1-1; D unclear. Per the germline V gene, CDR1 is GTSNPN and CDR2 is SVGIG (reference sequence). Trimming shortened V by 6 bases and J by 7 bases, and 15 bases separated the two germline ends. This CDR3 comprises 12 residues.

This clonotype has a count of ten or more. V is TRBV4-3 and J is TRBJ2-1; D unclear. Looked up from germline, CDR1 is LGHNA and CDR2 is YSLEER. CDR3 length: 14 amino acids. The ends were cut back, 1 base at V and 7 bases at J, with 11 bases in the middle. This CDR3 is CASSQGVTGNEQFF. In nucleotides, the CDR3 is TGCGCCAGCAGCCAAGGGGTTACGGGTAATGAGCAGTTCTTC.

Remarks on this clonotype: It may be a read error: a sequence one base away is much more abundant. V usage is TRBV19 and J usage is TRBJ2-1, with 9 positions matching TRBD2. Germline V gene lookup returns CDR1 LNHDA and CDR2 SQIVND (reference sequence). CDR3 size: 15 residues. CDR3 residues: CASSALSGGRGEQSF. The DNA of the CDR3 is TGTGCCAGTAGTGCCTTGAGCGGGGGGAGGGGTGAGCAGTCCTTC.

This clonotype was counted at least ten times. The CDR3 reads CASSIGTYRSDTQYF. CDR3 DNA sequence: TGTGCCAGTAGTATCGGGACTTACCGGTCAGATACGCAGTATTTT. The chain is built from TRBV19 and TRBJ2-3; tentative D call: TRBD2 (6 bases). Trimming removed 3 bases at V and 4 bases at J, with 14 bases between. The germline V gene encodes CDR1 LNHDA and CDR2 SQIVND (reference sequence). The CDR3 has 15 residues.

Of note for this clonotype: A read error may be the cause here, since a much bigger clone is one base away. The chain joins TRBV20-1 to TRBJ2-7; D is perhaps TRBD2 (6 bases). Germline V gene data show CDR1 as DFQATT and CDR2 as SNEGSKA (reference sequence). The CDR3 spans 13 residues. The V end lost 6 bases, the J end lost 0 bases, and 12 bases lay between the germline ends. In nucleotides, the CDR3 is TGCAGTGCCCCGGGACTGAACTCCTACGAGCAGTACTTC. Amino acids: CSAPGLNSYEQYF.

There are many counts of this clonotype. This chain uses TRBV27 with TRBJ2-7; tentatively, D is TRBD1 or TRBD2 (5 bases each). Trimming removed 7 bases at V and 2 bases at J, with 18 bases between. The CDR3 has 15 residues. Germline CDR1 is MNHEY and CDR2 is SMNVEV (reference sequence). The CDR3 here is CASIGLGETPYEQYF. CDR3 DNA sequence: TGTGCCAGCATCGGGCTGGGGGAGACCCCCTACGAGCAGTACTTC.

The sample holds many counts of this clonotype. The chain recombines TRBV7-9 with TRBJ2-1; D unclear. V was cut by 7 bases and J by 8 bases, with 21 bases left in between. This CDR3 spans 15 amino acids. CDR1 and CDR2 (germline): SEHNR, FQNEAQ (reference sequence). In DNA, the CDR3 is TGTGCCAGCACCTCTGTTGGCCCTCGCACCGATGAGCAGTTCTTC. Translated: CASTSVGPRTDEQFF.

This clonotype qualifies as medium-sized. The genes are TRBV7-2 and TRBJ2-5; D not resolved. Germline V gives CDR1 SGHTA, CDR2 FQGNSA. V was shortened by 5 bases and J by 2 bases, with 12 bases between the two germline ends. The CDR3 totals 14 residues. As DNA, the CDR3 is TGTGCCAGCAGCCCGCTTTTCGGGCAAGAGACCCAGTACTTC. It is translated as CASSPLFGQETQYF.

Ten or more counts support this clonotype. The chain combines TRBV20-1 with TRBJ2-7, with TRBD1 identical over 10 bases. Germline assignment: CDR1 DFQATT and CDR2 SNEGSKA (reference sequence). The V gene end was trimmed by 6 bases and the J gene end by 3 bases; junction bases not matched to a gene: 11. The CDR3 loop spans 15 amino acids. CDR3 loop: CSARPGTGVFYEQYF. The CDR3 region has the DNA TGCAGTGCCCGCCCAGGGACAGGGGTTTTCTACGAGCAGTACTTC.

This clonotype has at least ten counts. The chain links TRBV4-3 to TRBJ2-3, with D possibly being TRBD1 (6 bases). The CDR3 runs 16 residues. Trimming removed 2 bases at V and 0 bases at J, with 12 bases between. Germline CDR1 reads LGHNA; CDR2 reads YSLEER. The CDR3, as DNA: TGCGCCAGCAGCCAAACTACAGGGTTTAGCACAGATACGCAGTATTTT. Translated: CASSQTTGFSTDTQYF.

The sample holds a few counts of this clonotype. Being one base from a much bigger clone, this may be a read error. A read error is likely, as this CDR3 ends without the conserved phenylalanine or tryptophan. The chain joins TRBV23-1 to TRBJ1-6; possibly TRBD1 for D (5 bases). TRBV23-1 has ORF status, its function being uncertain. Trimming took off 1 base at V and 8 bases at J, with 18 bases between the two ends. The CDR3 is 17 residues long. The CDR3 coding sequence is TGCGCCAGCAGTCAATTTGGGACCACGAGCGGCTATTCACCCCTCCACTCT. It specifies CASSQFGTTSGYSPLHS.

This clonotype was observed at least ten times. The gene calls are TRBV24-1 and TRBJ1-5, with 7 nucleotides matching TRBD1. Germline V gene sequence: CDR1 KGHDR, CDR2 SFDVKD. The J segment lost 0 bases and the V segment lost 11 bases, leaving 6 bases of the junction unmatched. This CDR3 spans 14 amino acids. The CDR3 coding sequence is TGTGCCATAGGGACAGCGGATAGCAATCAGCCCCAGCATTTT. Amino acids: CAIGTADSNQPQHF.

This clonotype appeared a few times. The chain links TRBV4-2 to TRBJ2-7; TRBD2 agrees at 8 bases. In germline, CDR1 is LGHNA, CDR2 YNFKEQ. With V trimmed by 2 bases and J by 0 bases, 6 bases remained unmatched. This CDR3 contains 16 residues. This CDR3 reads CASSQPLAGSSYEQYF. DNA for the CDR3: TGTGCCAGCAGCCAACCCCTAGCGGGTAGCTCCTACGAGCAGTACTTC.

This clonotype was detected ten times or more. The J gene is TRBJ2-5, the V gene TRBV27, with D tentatively TRBD1 (8 bases). This CDR3 is 14 amino acids long. V gave up 3 bases and J gave up 5 bases, with 13 bases separating them. Per the germline V gene, CDR1 is MNHEY and CDR2 is SMNVEV (reference sequence). The CDR3 spells CASSFTGGVETQYF. The CDR3 region has the DNA TGTGCCAGCAGTTTTACAGGGGGGGTTGAGACCCAGTACTTC.

This clonotype has at least ten counts. The chain joins TRBV9 to TRBJ1-1, with D tentatively TRBD1 (6 bases). Trimming pared 4 bases from V and 1 base from J, leaving 14 bases between. The CDR3 covers 15 residues. Germline V gives CDR1 SGDLS, CDR2 YYNGEE. The CDR3 reads CASSPSGAPNTEAFF. Here the CDR3 DNA reads TGTGCCAGCAGCCCCTCGGGGGCTCCGAACACTGAAGCTTTCTTT.

Regarding this clonotype: This could be a read error, since a much larger clone is one nucleotide away. This chain connects TRBV12-3 or TRBV12-4 to TRBJ2-3; 11 bases map to TRBD1. This CDR3 is 15 amino acids long. V dropped 8 bases and J dropped 5; count of bases not matched to a gene: 9. CDR3 DNA: TGTGCCAGCCGAGAACCGGGACAGGGGGTAGATACGCAGTATTTT. Translation gives CASREPGQGVDTQYF.

This clonotype was seen many times. This rearrangement joins TRBV7-9 to TRBJ1-4; D is unclear. Looked up from germline, CDR1 is SEHNR and CDR2 is FQNEAQ (reference sequence). V lost 6 bases, J lost 0 bases, and 8 bases lay in between. This CDR3 region has 14 residues. This chain's CDR3 is CASSESTTNEKLFF. In nucleotides, the CDR3 is TGTGCCAGCAGTGAGTCTACAACTAATGAAAAACTGTTTTTT. The complete variable domain, with remaining parts taken from reference TRBV7-9 and TRBJ1-4, reads DTGVSQNPRHKITKRGQNVTFRCDPISEHNRLYWYRQTLGQGPEFLTYFQNEAQLEKSRLLSDRFSAERPKGSFSTLEIQRTEQGDSAMYLCASSESTTNEKLFFGSGTQLSVL.

This clonotype was detected many times. The CDR3 region has the DNA TGTGCCAGTAGTATATTCTCCTATAGCAATCAGCCCCAGCATTTT. Residues: CASSIFSYSNQPQHF. J is TRBJ1-5 and V is TRBV19, with D unresolved. The germline gives CDR1 LNHDA, CDR2 SQIVND (reference sequence). V was clipped by 2 bases and J by 0 bases, with 8 bases between them. This CDR3 is built from 15 residues.

By sample share, this clonotype is medium-sized. The rearrangement uses TRBV2 and TRBJ2-3, with D hard to call. This CDR3 is 14 amino acids long. Trimming stripped 1 base from V and 7 bases from J, with 12 bases between. Germline CDR1 and CDR2: SNHLY and FYNNEI. DNA of the CDR3: TGTGCCAGCAGTGAAGTAGCAGCACTCAATACGCAGTATTTT. It is translated as CASSEVAALNTQYF.